The rows below give T cell receptor beta chains drawn from one sample of a study of blood T cell repertoires in COVID-19. TCRdb keeps only in-frame clones here, not all; method: immunoSEQ multiplex PCR. The sample consists of 90,000 to 150,000 clones, about 74% of them appearing once. The sample taken for sequencing was peripheral blood. The receptor source for this set is a man aged 65 to 79 with acute or convalescent COVID-19. Both conserved end residues are trimmed from each CDR3. Each record gives: J gene, V gene, CDR3 protein.

J: TRBJ2-3
V: TRBV3-1/TRBV3-2
CDR3: ASSQARTDTQY

J: TRBJ1-2
V: TRBV24-1
CDR3: ATSDTTRANYGYT

J: TRBJ2-7
V: TRBV18
CDR3: ASSTGTSIYEQY

J: TRBJ1-1
V: TRBV9
CDR3: ASNTDRGHGDTEAF

J: TRBJ2-7
V: TRBV12-3/TRBV12-4
CDR3: ASSLARGHEQY

J: TRBJ1-2
V: TRBV7-3
CDR3: ASSRTPNDGYT

J: TRBJ2-7
V: TRBV7-2
CDR3: ASSPHRVEYYEQY

J: TRBJ2-1
V: TRBV5-1
CDR3: ASSEGLAGVSF

J: TRBJ2-2
V: TRBV27
CDR3: ASRPGFLRAGELF

J: TRBJ2-7
V: TRBV6-5
CDR3: ASSYWGTTYEQY

J: TRBJ1-2
V: TRBV9
CDR3: ASSVGGRADYGYT

J: TRBJ1-2
V: TRBV7-9
CDR3: ASSVDTRGYT

J: TRBJ2-1
V: TRBV5-1
CDR3: ASSLVGTSGGWF

J: TRBJ1-6
V: TRBV7-9
CDR3: ASSLGQGSSYNSPLH

J: TRBJ1-6
V: TRBV4-2
CDR3: ASSQDQGAASPLH

J: TRBJ2-3
V: TRBV5-1
CDR3: ASSLQPSGSIDTQY

J: TRBJ2-1
V: TRBV9
CDR3: ASSDGTARPYNEQF

J: TRBJ2-2
V: TRBV2
CDR3: ASKTSGGIANTGELF

J: TRBJ2-7
V: TRBV21-1
CDR3: ASSKETGPLYEQY

J: TRBJ2-1
V: TRBV19
CDR3: ASSLDTYNEQF

J: TRBJ2-6
V: TRBV5-5
CDR3: ASSGDSRPDSGANVLT

J: TRBJ2-3
V: TRBV15
CDR3: ATSTRQGPATDTQY

J: TRBJ2-1
V: TRBV11-3
CDR3: ASSLSSTTSPGEQF

J: TRBJ1-2
V: TRBV5-1
CDR3: ASSLVQGADYGYT

J: TRBJ2-1
V: TRBV28
CDR3: ASSPAGGTYNEQF

J: TRBJ1-1
V: TRBV6-2/TRBV6-3
CDR3: ASSRQGMNTEAF

J: TRBJ1-2
V: TRBV7-2
CDR3: ASSLPRGGTVYGYT

J: TRBJ1-5
V: TRBV7-6
CDR3: ASSLSPRTVSQPQH

J: TRBJ1-3
V: TRBV30
CDR3: AWTPGPPGNTIY

J: TRBJ1-1
V: TRBV2
CDR3: ASSGQMNTEAF

J: TRBJ2-7
V: TRBV7-8
CDR3: ASSFTTGISYEQY

J: TRBJ2-1
V: TRBV18
CDR3: ASSPTAGSSYNEQF

J: TRBJ2-5
V: TRBV10-1
CDR3: ASIRTSGGQETQY

J: TRBJ1-4
V: TRBV18
CDR3: ASSPTADNEKLF

J: TRBJ1-1
V: TRBV4-3
CDR3: ASSPPLHGGMNTEAF

J: TRBJ1-1
V: TRBV9
CDR3: ASSAQGSLLTSEAF

J: TRBJ2-1
V: TRBV5-1
CDR3: ASRGTGDNEQF

J: TRBJ1-3
V: TRBV3-1/TRBV3-2
CDR3: ASRDLAGTGNTIY

J: TRBJ1-6
V: TRBV2
CDR3: ASTPTGGTYNSPLH

J: TRBJ2-1
V: TRBV2
CDR3: ASSGGPLYNEQF

J: TRBJ1-1
V: TRBV7-6
CDR3: ASSLTGTGDMNTEAF

J: TRBJ1-3
V: TRBV5-1
CDR3: ASSLAAGLGNTIY

J: TRBJ1-3
V: TRBV9
CDR3: ASSADRAGNTIY

J: TRBJ1-6
V: TRBV12-5
CDR3: ASSSFPNSPLH

J: TRBJ1-5
V: TRBV2
CDR3: ASSGNQPQH

J: TRBJ2-3
V: TRBV7-7
CDR3: ASSLGGTSTDTQY

J: TRBJ2-3
V: TRBV4-1
CDR3: ASSQDRGDRRDTQY

J: TRBJ2-4
V: TRBV2
CDR3: ASIYSFLAKNIQY

J: TRBJ1-2
V: TRBV27
CDR3: ASSLFSQGAIGYGYT

J: TRBJ2-1
V: TRBV6-4
CDR3: ASSEGTGEF

J: TRBJ2-7
V: TRBV19
CDR3: ASSIAGRAAYEQY

J: TRBJ1-4
V: TRBV9
CDR3: ASSVPGANEKLF

J: TRBJ2-7
V: TRBV4-1
CDR3: ASSQDSGSQSYEQY

J: TRBJ2-5
V: TRBV10-3
CDR3: AISEYAQQGAQETQY

J: TRBJ2-2
V: TRBV24-1
CDR3: ATSEESFGELF